Reported below is one T cell receptor beta chain. What this receptor recognizes is not known. A read error may produce the germline difference seen at one junction end. This sample stems from a study of shared clonotypes between healthy human individuals (dated by TCRdb to the early 2020s). Regarding the complete study: A few men and a couple of women, aged 18 to 49 years, made up the cohort. For each donor, CD4 naive and CD4 memory were each run on three plates, CD8 naive on two plates, and CD8 memory on one plate. Libraries were prepared and TCR repertoires were sequenced by different laboratories using diverse techniques, in order to increase sequencing depth and limit assay-specific biases. Blood TCR repertoires of about five healthy adults were deeply sequenced to estimate repertoire size and the extent of clonotype sharing between individuals. Between about 0.8 and 9 billion PBMCs per donor were obtained by leukapheresis.

Using the deep immunoSEQ assay, TCR CDR3 regions were amplified from genomic DNA by multiplex PCR. Extracted genomic DNA from each cell subset was spread evenly across all wells of several immunoSEQ 96-well plates, with each plate serving as a replicate. For sorted subsets, 150 to 200 ng genomic DNA, equal to tens of thousands of T cell genomes, was loaded into each replicate PCR. The purified libraries were quantified using a Qubit 3.0 fluorometer, sized with a Bioanalyzer 2100, and then quantified again using the KAPA Library Quantification kit. Every immunoSEQ 96-well plate was sequenced on a dedicated single-read 150-cycle Illumina NextSeq 550 flow cell. Per the source publication's procedure: Because the immunoSEQ output included only junctional sequences and no quality scores, the filtering could not be the same as the filtering used for full-length reads. Sequences were annotated with PyIR, a Python wrapper for IgBLAST v1.9, using IMGT germline references to assign V/J genes and CDR3. Reads were removed for weak V/J assignments (E-value above 1e-6), missing CDR3, stop codons, out-of-frame junctions, or ambiguous translated residues. V3J clonotypes were defined as sequences sharing an identical inferred V gene, J gene, and CDR3 amino acid sequence. Percentage overlap between repertoires was computed as shared unique clonotypes divided by the size of the smaller repertoire. RTK rarefaction, the Chao1 estimator, and Recon v2.1 estimates of unobserved clonotypes were used to assess repertoire richness. Generation probabilities for all TCRbeta clonotypes obtained by the gDNA method from a handful of donors were computed using OLGA. TCRdb stores this immuneACCESS table with in-frame sequences only. Part of the clones is absent; in the studies checked, under half of the shortfall reflects unresolved V genes, and no reason is known for the rest. The DNA was the basis for D and trimming; V, J and clone size are from that table. Recorded for this sample are roughly 2.2 million clones; around 93% of them occurred a single time. Roughly 0.34% of the sample is taken by the ten largest.

Donors were healthy HIV-negative adults with no recently reported acute infections or vaccinations. Every donor was a Caucasian adult living in Nashville, Tennessee, USA. Magnetic negative selection was used to enrich CD4+ T cells, after which naive cells were positively selected on CD45RA and the negative fraction became the memory subset. After blood collection by leukapheresis, PBMCs were isolated using Ficoll-Histopaque density gradient centrifugation and then cryopreserved in the vapor phase of liquid nitrogen. Analytical flow cytometry was used to check the purity and quantity of every magnetically sorted T cell population. Each sorted fraction had its genomic DNA isolated and then quantified by UV absorbance on a Nanodrop 2000c. Paper-wide results and their limitations: Incomplete sequencing was indicated by rarefaction of sorted-subset datasets, despite the large sequencing depth. Because the study included only a small number of donors, the genetic and exposure-history diversity represented was limited. Naive subsets generally had larger estimated clonotype richness than memory subsets did. Higher generation probabilities were observed for clonotypes shared by all four sorted-subset donors than for non-shared clonotypes. Only blood was sampled, and tissue TCR repertoires likely differ from those in blood. Based on pairwise subsampling, the degree of clonotype sharing among donors was expected to be affected by sequencing depth. Around 5.4% of naive CD4, roughly 3.6% of naive CD8, roughly 2.4% of memory CD4, and over 0.35% of memory CD8 clonotypes were shared across a few donors.

From its cysteine to its phenylalanine, the CDR3 spans 11 amino acids. CDR3 DNA only is kept here, 33 bases in frame from base 1. The germline V gene specifies MNHNS as CDR1 and SASEGT as CDR2. Material for sequencing was naive CD4+ T cells from PBMCs. The cell subset or site label of this sample denotes: CD45RA+ positively selected. The TCR originated in a man between 18 and 29 years old in good health. Some clones in this sample may be carry-over from other donors' samples. The sequence is built from TRBV6-1 and TRBJ2-7; no D gene can be assigned with confidence. CDR3 protein: CAISEFYEQYF. The bases are TGTGCCATCAGTGAGTTCTACGAGCAGTACTTC.